This T cell receptor beta chain was sequenced during a study of shared clonotypes between healthy human individuals. Germline values: CDR1 SGHTA, CDR2 FQGNSA. There are 15 residues in the CDR3. Genomic DNA from each subset was divided evenly over several immunoSEQ plates. Sequencing was performed with immunoSEQ multiplex PCR; in TCRdb, only in-frame clones are kept and a portion is missing. Of 550,000 to 650,000 clones listed, about 96% are singletons. Naive CD8 cells lacked CD45RO and underwent positive selection for CCR7, leaving out terminally differentiated effector memory CD45RA+ cells. The donors were adults (healthy and HIV-negative) with no recent acute infections or vaccinations. On this clone: Its antigen is undetermined. The junction does not match germline at one end; this may be a read error.

Notes on the study in general: A small donor pool kept down the genetic and exposure-history diversity that was represented.

The origin of this receptor is a woman aged 25-40 years in good health. The sequencing sample was made of naive CD8+ T cells sorted from blood. This rearrangement joins TRBV7-2 to TRBJ2-7, with 9 bases aligning to TRBD2. The CDR3 bases are TGTGCCAGCATCTTAAACCTAGCGGGGACCTACGAGCAGTACTTC. Its protein product is CASILNLAGTYEQYF. The entire variable domain, with the rest obtained from reference TRBV7-2 and TRBJ2-7, is as follows: GAGVSQSPSNKVTEKGKDVELRCDPISGHTALYWYRQSLGQGLEFLIYFQGNSAPDKSGLPSDRFSAERTGGSVSTLTIQRTQQEDSAVYLCASILNLAGTYEQYFGPGTRLTVT.